The 9 T cell receptor beta chains given below trace back to one sample, sequenced in a study of beta chain features in type 1 diabetes. General observations from the study: In all four CD4+ subsets, TCRB CDR3 length was significantly, moderately reduced in type 1 diabetes.

Since all of the isolated RNA was reverse transcribed, expressed TCRB transcripts were what got sequenced. Profiled with immunoSEQ multiplex PCR; TCRdb holds only in-frame clones, not every one. The sample shows 200,000 to 250,000 clones, 16% of them seen only once. The antigens for these receptors are not known. The sample taken for sequencing was naive CD4+ T cells from blood. The receptors here all came from a man under 40 with type 1 diabetes.

The chain employs TRBV14 and TRBJ2-7; D remains unclear. This CDR3 has 12 amino acids. Germline V lookup: CDR1 SGHDN, CDR2 FVKESK. The V end lost 5 bases, the J end lost 4 bases, and 9 bases lay between the germline ends. This CDR3 reads CASSSQRYEQYF. The CDR3 DNA sequence: TGTGCCAGCAGCAGCCAGAGATACGAGCAGTACTTC.

The genes are TRBV5-1 and TRBJ2-1; D perhaps matches TRBD2 (6 bases). This CDR3 comprises 17 residues. Germline CDR1 and CDR2: SGHRS and YFSETQ. V was trimmed by 0 bases and J by 4 bases, leaving 17 bases between them. This CDR3 reads CASSLAMGGQQYNEQFF. The CDR3 DNA reads TGCGCCAGCAGCTTGGCGATGGGGGGTCAGCAGTACAATGAGCAGTTCTTC.

The V call is TRBV7-2, the J call TRBJ1-2; D perhaps matches TRBD1 (5 bases). This CDR3 spans 13 amino acids. Between the trimmed V and J ends, which lost 5 bases and 7 bases, there was a span of 14 bases. Germline V gene sequence: CDR1 SGHTA, CDR2 FQGNSA. The CDR3, as DNA: TGTGCCAGCAGCCTTCGACCCCAGGGTGGCTACACCTTC. Translated, it gives CASSLRPQGGYTF.

V is TRBV30 and J is TRBJ2-1; D unclear. CDR3 length: 14 residues. Trimming took 0 bases from V and 9 from J, leaving 15 bases between them. CDR1 is GTSNPN and CDR2 is SVGIG in the germline V gene (reference sequence). DNA for the CDR3: TGTGCCTGGAGTGTTGGGTTTCGTCTCGGTGAGCAGTTCTTC. Translating gives CAWSVGFRLGEQFF.

The V call is TRBV23-1, the J call TRBJ2-6; D is unresolved. TRBV23-1 is filed as an ORF, its function uncertain. The V gene lost 0 bases and the J gene lost 0 bases, with 12 bases spanning the gap. The CDR3 length is 18 residues. The CDR3 loop reads CASSQSIWGCSGANVLTF. CDR3 DNA: TGCGCCAGCAGTCAATCGATTTGGGGATGCTCTGGGGCCAACGTCCTGACTTTC.

The rearrangement links TRBV7-9 to TRBJ2-1; 7 bases are shared with TRBD1. CDR3 size: 15 residues. CDR1 is SEHNR, CDR2 FQNEAQ, per germline (reference sequence). After removal of 5 bases from V and 7 bases from J, the junction contained 11 bases not matched to a gene. The CDR3 sequence is CASSGGQRGRNEQFF. CDR3 in DNA: TGTGCCAGCAGCGGTGGTCAAAGGGGGCGAAATGAGCAGTTCTTC.

A remark on this clone: Other DNA sequences of this sample code for an identical CDR3. This chain uses TRBV14 with TRBJ2-7; D not certain. The length of the CDR3 is 11 residues. V was cut by 3 bases and J by 1 base, with 1 base left in between. Germline CDR1 SGHDN, CDR2 FVKESK. The DNA for the CDR3 is TGTGCCAGCAGCCAGTCCTACGAGCAGTACTTC. It is translated as CASSQSYEQYF.

This clone was seen a handful of times. This sequence joins TRBV29-1 and TRBJ2-7; D ambiguous. There are 14 residues in the CDR3. From germline, CDR1 is SQVTM and CDR2 ANQGSEA. Deletions cut 7 bases from V and 0 bases from J, with 16 bases between. The CDR3 DNA follows: TGCAGCGGTGGCTCCCCGGGTAGCTCCTACGAGCAGTACTTC. It translates to CSGGSPGSSYEQYF.

This clone occurred a few times. This rearrangement joins TRBV29-1 to TRBJ1-5; no reliable D call. Trimming pared 0 bases from V and 6 bases from J, leaving 6 bases between. The CDR3 length is 12 residues. Germline V gene sequence: CDR1 SQVTM, CDR2 ANQGSEA. CDR3 nucleotide sequence: TGCAGCGTTGAAGATGTGGGTCAGCCCCAGCATTTT. The encoded protein is CSVEDVGQPQHF.